This T cell receptor (beta chain) was sequenced during a study of shared clonotypes between healthy human individuals. Notes on the study in general: When compared with the clonotypes that were shared by all four sorted-subset donors, the non-shared clonotypes turned out to have lower generation probabilities.

Comments on this clone: Its matching antigen is unknown.

Sequenced by immunoSEQ multiplex PCR; TCRdb stores in-frame clones only, minus some. This sample yields around 510,000 clones, of which more than 95% are seen a single time; about 0.067% belongs to the top ten. The V segment lost 2 bases and the J segment 0 bases; nucleotides outside the gene matches: 4. This CDR3 contains 16 residues. Germline V gene sequence: CDR1 SGHRS, CDR2 YFSETQ. Sequenced material: naive CD4+ T cells sorted from blood. Subset defined: CD45RA+ positively selected. The source is a woman aged 30 to 39 in good health. The genes are TRBV5-1 and TRBJ2-2, with 7 bases identical to TRBD2. The CDR3 coding sequence is TGCGCCAGCAGCTTAACTAGCGCCCCGAACACCGGGGAGCTGTTTTTT. Residues: CASSLTSAPNTGELFF.